What follows are 15 T cell receptor beta chains derived from one specimen sequenced in a study of T cells in Graves' hyperthyroidism and ophthalmopathy. Amplified regions were TCR beta CDR3 sequences from RNA transcripts. Using the HTBI primer set, a first-round RT-PCR was run on the TCR CDR3. TCRdb reprocessed the multiplex PCR reads with MiXCR, giving one entry per CDR3 protein. The table shows 490,000 or so distinct CDR3 sequences, with just under 20% occurring only once. Specimen: blood. These TCRs come from a man in his forties or fifties with Graves' ophthalmopathy.

At least ten counts were recorded for this clonotype. The chain couples TRBV11-3 to TRBJ2-3, with 8 bases matching TRBD1. V dropped 5 bases and J dropped 6; count of bases not matched to a gene: 4. Germline CDR1 is SGHNT and CDR2 is YENEEA. This CDR3 spans 13 amino acids. The CDR3 bases are TGTGCCAGCAGCCCAGGGGGCTTGGATACGCAGTATTTT. Translation gives CASSPGGLDTQYF.

V gene TRBV20-1 combines with J gene TRBJ2-5, with 12 bases that match TRBD1. This CDR3 is built from 16 residues. The J segment lost 6 bases and the V segment lost 5 bases, leaving 13 bases of the junction unmatched. Germline CDR1 is DFQATT and CDR2 is SNEGSKA (reference sequence). The CDR3 bases are TGCAGTGCTTCCCGGGCCGGGACAGGGGGCGCGAAGACCCAGTACTTC. Protein product: CSASRAGTGGAKTQYF.

This clonotype was observed many times. The gene calls are TRBV27 and TRBJ2-7, with D possibly TRBD2 on 6 matching bases. CDR1 and CDR2 (germline): MNHEY, SMNVEV (reference sequence). This CDR3 region has 14 residues. Trimming cost V 6 bases and J 5 bases, with 17 bases left between them. CDR3 protein: CASSRGGGSHEQYF. The CDR3 DNA reads TGTGCCAGCAGCCGGGGCGGAGGGTCTCACGAGCAGTACTTC.

This clonotype was observed a handful of times. The chain joins TRBV20-1 to TRBJ2-2, with TRBD2 identical over 7 bases. The CDR3 totals 14 residues. Per germline, CDR1 DFQATT and CDR2 SNEGSKA (reference sequence). Losses at the gene ends were 6 bases for V and 4 bases for J; bases not matched to a gene: 8. CDR3 DNA: TGCAGTGCGACGACTAGCTCCCCCACCGGGGAGCTGTTTTTT. Its translation: CSATTSSPTGELFF.

This clonotype was counted only a few times. V is TRBV7-9 and J is TRBJ1-4; tentative D call: TRBD1 (5 bases). Per the germline V gene, CDR1 is SEHNR and CDR2 is FQNEAQ (reference sequence). The CDR3 is 14 residues long. V dropped 6 bases and J dropped 5 bases, with 13 bases sitting between them. This CDR3 is CASSIVAGNEKLFF. In DNA form, the CDR3 reads TGTGCCAGCAGTATAGTGGCAGGGAATGAAAAACTGTTTTTT.

This clonotype was seen a handful of times. The rearrangement links TRBV10-3 to TRBJ2-2; 8 positions agree with TRBD1. This CDR3 has 14 amino acids. The V gene's germline CDR1 is ENHRY and CDR2 SYGVKD. J gave up 3 bases and V 6 bases, and 3 bases lay outside the gene matches. Here the CDR3 reads CAIRDRADTGELFF. Written as DNA, the CDR3 is TGTGCCATCAGGGACAGGGCGGACACCGGGGAGCTGTTTTTT.

About this clonotype itself: Because the CDR3 is missing its conserved closing phenylalanine or tryptophan, this is likely a read error. The chain uses TRBV20-1 and TRBJ1-2; D unclear. CDR1 and CDR2 (germline): DFQATT, SNEGSKA (reference sequence). V lost 5 bases and J lost 1, with 14 bases in between. The CDR3 has 14 residues. The CDR3 DNA is TGCAGTGCTCCCGGGTCCCGGGGTAACTATGGCTACACCTCC. Its translation: CSAPGSRGNYGYTS.

This clonotype has more than one count but fewer than ten. The V gene is TRBV20-1, the J gene TRBJ1-2; D may be TRBD1 (6 bases). Trimming left V 5 bases short and J 8 bases short, with 12 bases between. CDR3 size: 11 residues. Germline V gene data show CDR1 as DFQATT and CDR2 as SNEGSKA (reference sequence). The CDR3 loop reads CSAGDMWGYTF. In nucleotides, the CDR3 is TGCAGTGCTGGGGACATGTGGGGCTACACCTTC.

This clonotype was counted ten times or more. V and J are TRBV6-2 or TRBV6-3 and TRBJ2-7; weak D call: TRBD2 (6 bases). Trimming removed 8 bases from V and 4 bases from J, with 9 bases in between. CDR1 MNHEY and CDR2 SVGEGT come from the germline V gene. The CDR3 runs 11 residues. The DNA for the CDR3 is TGTGCCAGCTATGGAGGGTACGAGCAGTACTTC. This codes for CASYGGYEQYF.

This clonotype was counted between two and nine times. The rearrangement joins TRBV5-1 to TRBJ2-1; a weak D match, TRBD1 (6 bases). The V gene's germline CDR1 is SGHRS and CDR2 YFSETQ. Trimming took 7 bases from V and 6 from J, leaving 17 bases between them. This CDR3 region has 14 residues. The DNA for the CDR3 is TGCGCCAGCCGCACAGGGAATTTGGGCAATGAGCAGTTCTTC. Translation: CASRTGNLGNEQFF.

The V and J genes are TRBV12-5 and TRBJ1-5; D is unclear. Trimming cost V 0 bases and J 2 bases, with 8 bases left between them. Germline assignment: CDR1 LGHNT and CDR2 FRNRAP. The length of the CDR3 is 15 residues. The CDR3 here is CASGLVESGNQPQHF. The DNA of the CDR3 is TGTGCTAGTGGTTTGGTAGAAAGTGGCAATCAGCCCCAGCATTTT.

This clonotype occurred many times. The chain has TRBV11-1 and TRBJ2-1, with D perhaps matching TRBD1 (6 bases). The CDR3 loop spans 16 amino acids. Trimming cost V 1 base and J 2 bases, with 12 bases left between them. The V gene's germline CDR1 is SGHAT and CDR2 FQDESV (reference sequence). The CDR3 DNA sequence: TGTGCCAGCAGCTTAGGGCAGGGGTTCACCTACAATGAGCAGTTCTTC. This sequence encodes CASSLGQGFTYNEQFF. Based on the CDR3 plus reference TRBV11-1 and TRBJ2-1, the full variable domain is EAEVAQSPRYKITEKSQAVAFWCDPISGHATLYWYRQILGQGPELLVQFQDESVVDDSQLPKDRFSAERLKGVDSTLKIQPAELGDSAMYLCASSLGQGFTYNEQFFGPGTRLTVL.

This clonotype was seen ten or more times. The chain combines TRBV11-2 with TRBJ1-1; TRBD1 matches 8 bases. The CDR3 sequence is 16 residues long. The ends lost 5 bases at V and 6 bases at J; junction bases unmatched: 14. Germline CDR1 SGHAT, CDR2 FQNNGV. CDR3 loop: CASSLGQGWMRAEAFF. For the CDR3, the DNA is TGTGCCAGCAGCCTCGGACAGGGATGGATGAGGGCTGAAGCTTTCTTT.

This clonotype was seen a handful of times. V and J are TRBV10-2 and TRBJ2-1, with D perhaps TRBD2 (6 bases). Germline lookup yields CDR1 WSHSY and CDR2 SAAADI. The CDR3 totals 15 residues. V lost 1 base and J 8 bases, leaving 15 bases between the germline ends. The CDR3 loop is CASSEWSSDFDEQFF. The DNA for the CDR3 is TGCGCCAGCAGTGAGTGGTCTAGCGATTTCGATGAGCAGTTCTTC.

A remark on this clonotype: This may be a read error, as it is one base from a much larger clone. The V gene is TRBV3-1, the J gene TRBJ1-3; D is undetermined. The CDR3 spans 12 residues. Per the germline V gene, CDR1 is LGHDT and CDR2 is YNNKEL (reference sequence). V gave up 7 bases and J gave up 3 bases, with 7 bases separating them. The CDR3 DNA reads as TGTGCCAGCATGTTGGATGGAAACACCATATATTTT. Translated: CASMLDGNTIYF.